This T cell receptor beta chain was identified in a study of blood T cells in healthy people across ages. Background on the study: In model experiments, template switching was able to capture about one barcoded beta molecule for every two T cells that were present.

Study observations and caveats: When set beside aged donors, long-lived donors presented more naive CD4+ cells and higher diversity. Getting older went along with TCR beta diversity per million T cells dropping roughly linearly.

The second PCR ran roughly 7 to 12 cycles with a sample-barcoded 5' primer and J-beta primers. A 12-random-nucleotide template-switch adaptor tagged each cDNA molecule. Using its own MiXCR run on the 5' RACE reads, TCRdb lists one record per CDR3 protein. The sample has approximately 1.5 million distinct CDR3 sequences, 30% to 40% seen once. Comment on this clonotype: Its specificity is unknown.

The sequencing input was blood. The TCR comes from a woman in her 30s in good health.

The CDR3 DNA follows: TGTGCCAGCGGGGAAGGGGTCCCCTACGAGCAGTACTTC. This codes for CASGEGVPYEQYF. The rearrangement links TRBV6-5 to TRBJ2-7, with D perhaps TRBD1 (5 bases). Trimming took 8 bases from V and 2 from J, leaving 13 bases between them. This CDR3 is 13 amino acids long. Germline CDR1 reads MNHEY; CDR2 reads SVGAGI.